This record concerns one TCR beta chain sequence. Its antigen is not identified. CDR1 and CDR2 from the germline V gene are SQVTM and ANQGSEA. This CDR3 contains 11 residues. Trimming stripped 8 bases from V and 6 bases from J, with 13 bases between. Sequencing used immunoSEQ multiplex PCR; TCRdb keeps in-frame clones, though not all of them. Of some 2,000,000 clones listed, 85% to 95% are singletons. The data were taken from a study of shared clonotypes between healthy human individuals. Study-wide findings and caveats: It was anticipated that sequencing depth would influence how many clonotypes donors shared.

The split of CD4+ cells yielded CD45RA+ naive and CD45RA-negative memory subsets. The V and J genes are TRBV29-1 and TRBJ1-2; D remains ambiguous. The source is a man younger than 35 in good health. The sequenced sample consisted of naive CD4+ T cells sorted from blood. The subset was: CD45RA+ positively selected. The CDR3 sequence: CSIQVFDGYTF. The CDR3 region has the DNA TGCAGCATCCAGGTTTTCGATGGCTACACCTTC.